Listed below are T cell receptor beta chains from one sample, sequenced in a study of sequential checkpoint blockade in melanoma. Assay: immunoSEQ multiplex PCR; the TCRdb copy retains only in-frame clones and omits some. Of around 18,000 clones listed, around 66% are singletons. The sequences come from CD8+ T cells sorted from blood (inferred from file names), collected from a patient given nivolumab and ipilimumab in sequence. Receptors originate from a human donor with melanoma. Both conserved end residues are part of each CDR3. The D gene is left open where the match is weak. Size tells how often a clone was seen (once, few, many) or the class of an expanded clone, and some rows leave it out.

cdr3_aa	cdr3_nt	j_call	clone_size	d_call	v_call
CASSPGGGGNQPQHF	TGTGCCAGCAGCCCGGGGGGGGGCGGCAATCAGCCCCAGCATTTT	TRBJ1-5	.	.	TRBV27
CASSEWQGGDTQYF	TGTGCCAGCAGTGAATGGCAGGGAGGAGATACGCAGTATTTT	TRBJ2-3	.	.	TRBV25-1
CASSQGGREQFF	TGCGCCAGCAGCCAAGGGGGCCGGGAGCAGTTCTTC	TRBJ2-1	once	.	TRBV4-1
CASSDQEGTEAFF	TGTGCCAGCAGTGACCAGGAGGGTACTGAAGCTTTCTTT	TRBJ1-1	.	.	TRBV6-4
CASSQDNRQETQYF	TGCGCCAGCAGCCAAGATAACAGACAAGAGACCCAGTACTTC	TRBJ2-5	.	.	TRBV4-3
CASSIDPVGYTF	TGTGCCAGTAGTATAGATCCGGTTGGCTACACCTTC	TRBJ1-2	once	.	TRBV19
CASSSTLAGGSTGELFF	TGTGCCAGCAGCTCTACTCTAGCGGGGGGGAGCACCGGGGAGCTGTTTTTT	TRBJ2-2	once	TRBD2	TRBV9
CASSLTLNTEAFF	TGTGCCAGCAGCCTTACACTGAACACTGAAGCTTTCTTT	TRBJ1-1	.	.	TRBV11-3
CASSLRASGYEQYF	TGTGCCAGCAGCTTACGGGCTAGCGGCTACGAGCAGTACTTC	TRBJ2-7	few	TRBD2	TRBV7-9
CASSNGQSIQPQHF	TGTGCCAGCAGCAACGGACAGTCGATTCAGCCCCAGCATTTT	TRBJ1-5	.	.	TRBV21-1
CAIASGGAVGELFF	TGTGCCATCGCTAGCGGGGGGGCCGTCGGGGAGCTGTTTTTT	TRBJ2-2	.	TRBD2	TRBV10-3
CASSPGQGDEQYF	TGTGCCAGCAGTCCGGGACAGGGGGACGAGCAGTACTTC	TRBJ2-7	once	TRBD1	TRBV6-6
CASSQSTHGQGPPYEQYF	TGCGCCAGCAGTCAATCGACTCATGGACAGGGGCCACCCTACGAGCAGTACTTC	TRBJ2-7	.	TRBD1	TRBV23-1
CASSLNTEVFLNEKLFF	TGTGCCAGCAGCTTGAACACTGAGGTTTTCCTAAATGAAAAACTGTTTTTT	TRBJ1-4	few	.	TRBV5-8